This TCR beta chain was profiled in a study of somatic mutations in cytotoxic T cells in rheumatoid arthritis. Study in general: Flow sorting at nearly 100% purity was applied to some V beta antibody-stained T-cell populations, which included V beta1+ cells sequenced for TCRB. Study results and limitations: Only rheumatoid arthritis patients, not healthy controls, showed CD8+ clonality increasing with age.

In germline, CDR1 is MDHEN, CDR2 SYDVKM. The CDR3 is 14 amino acids. V was pared by 2 bases and J by 6 bases, with 12 bases between. Each population, CD4+ and CD8+ cells, was isolated by positive magnetic bead selection and checked for purity by flow cytometry. In regard to this clone: Its antigen remains unknown.

Sequenced by immunoSEQ multiplex PCR; TCRdb stores in-frame clones only, minus some. This table holds about 14,000 clones, 65% to 80% found once. The sample consisted of CD8+ T cells sorted from blood. The V gene is TRBV28, the J gene TRBJ2-3; D is unresolved. The TCR was taken from an adult with rheumatoid arthritis. DNA for the CDR3: TGTGCCAGCAGTTTACCCACAAGCTCCGATACGCAGTATTTT. Protein sequence: CASSLPTSSDTQYF. Variable domain in full (rest from reference TRBV28 and TRBJ2-3): DVKVTQSSRYLVKRTGEKVFLECVQDMDHENMFWYRQDPGLGLRLIYFSYDVKMKEKGDIPEGYSVSREKKERFSLILESASTNQTSMYLCASSLPTSSDTQYFGPGTRLTVL.